This paragraph covers one T cell receptor (beta chain) sequence. This entry comes from a study of blood T cell repertoires in COVID-19. As for the study in general: Whether acute or convalescent, the COVID-19 samples came from the United States, Italy and Spain.

TCRdb's table, derived via immunoSEQ multiplex PCR, lists solely in-frame clones and lacks some. Seen here are fewer than 300,000 clones, more than 75% observed once, and the top ten hold approximately 9.8%. CDR1 is LNHDA, CDR2 SQIVND, per germline (reference sequence). The V and J ends lost 3 bases and 6 bases respectively, with 17 bases between them. The CDR3 runs to 15 residues. Material for sequencing was peripheral blood. This clonotype was obtained from a man aged 35 to 55 who had recovered from COVID-19. J is TRBJ1-1 and V is TRBV19; D is unresolved. For the CDR3, the DNA is TGTGCCAGTAGTATCCCAGTGGGCGCCGGCGCTGAAGCTTTCTTT. Residues: CASSIPVGAGAEAFF.